The entry below describes one T cell receptor (beta chain). The target of this receptor is not known. The junction departs from the called germline gene at one end, perhaps through a read error. Full-length TCR variable regions were amplified by 5' RACE PCR with constant-region reverse primers, followed by semi-nested PCR with Nested Universal Primer A. The ReliaPrep RNA Cell Miniprep System was used to extract total RNA, which was then reverse transcribed into 5'RACE-ready cDNA with the SMARTer RACE 5'/3' Kit. An Illumina MiSeq was used to sequence the full-length TCR alpha and beta libraries, which had been barcoded with multiplex adaptors. Per the authors' processing: For each of nine subset-tissue groups, sequencing data from the five patients were pooled, and the groups were then compared using unsupervised clustering of TCR gene usage. The Morisita-Horn index, with shared sequences weighted by their contribution to each repertoire, was used to calculate repertoire similarity. The public reads were reanalyzed by TCRdb: fastp trimming at Q25, MiXCR alignment, in-frame beta chains only. Duplicate CDR3 protein sequences are folded into a single record with the most common DNA and genes. The V and J calls, along with clone size, are taken from TCRdb and not from the paper's own processing. The sample data list about 54,000 distinct CDR3 sequences, and 17% of these were observed just once. 2% to 2.5% of the sample lies in the top ten.

Inclusive of the bounding cysteine and phenylalanine, the CDR3 is 14 residues long. The retained sequence is limited to the CDR3, 42 bases, with the frame set at the first base. CDR1 and CDR2 are drawn from the germline V gene (reference sequence): MNHNY, SVGAGI. To purify naive CD4+ T cells, the Miltenyi Naive CD4+ T Cell Isolation kit was used, and CD25 microbeads served to deplete Tregs. Tregs, naive and memory CD4+ T cells from tumor, blood and ipsilateral draining lymph nodes of about five breast cancer patients underwent full-length TCR alpha and beta sequencing. Ficoll density gradient centrifugation was used to isolate mononuclear cells from lymph nodes or from 50 to 60 ml of peripheral blood. A purity exceeding 90% was confirmed by FACS for the sorted cell populations. The data are from a study (dated by TCRdb to between 2014 and 2017). About the study as a whole: Whether tumor-infiltrating Tregs in breast cancer are recruited from blood Tregs or converted in situ from other CD4+ T cell subsets was tested.

The study at large found these results: The TCR gene usage of tumor memory CD4+ T cells clustered together with blood and lymph node memory CD4+ cells and with lymph node naive CD4+ cells. The larger-cohort validation was restricted to a single TCR beta V-J rearrangement rather than whole repertoires. The greatest overlap of tumor-infiltrating Treg TCR alpha and beta sequences was observed with tumor naive CD4+ T cells, followed by blood naive CD4+ T cells.

The rearrangement combines TRBV6-6 with TRBJ1-3; confidence is insufficient to name the D gene. This TCR was sampled from a female donor with breast cancer. The specimen sequenced was naive CD4+ T cells sorted from blood. The label giving this sample's cell subset or site can be read as: naive CD4+ T cells, CD4+CD45RA+CD25-. The CDR3 protein: CASSYDISGNTIHF. The DNA is as follows: TGTGCCAGCAGTTACGACATCTCTGGAAACACCATACATTTT.